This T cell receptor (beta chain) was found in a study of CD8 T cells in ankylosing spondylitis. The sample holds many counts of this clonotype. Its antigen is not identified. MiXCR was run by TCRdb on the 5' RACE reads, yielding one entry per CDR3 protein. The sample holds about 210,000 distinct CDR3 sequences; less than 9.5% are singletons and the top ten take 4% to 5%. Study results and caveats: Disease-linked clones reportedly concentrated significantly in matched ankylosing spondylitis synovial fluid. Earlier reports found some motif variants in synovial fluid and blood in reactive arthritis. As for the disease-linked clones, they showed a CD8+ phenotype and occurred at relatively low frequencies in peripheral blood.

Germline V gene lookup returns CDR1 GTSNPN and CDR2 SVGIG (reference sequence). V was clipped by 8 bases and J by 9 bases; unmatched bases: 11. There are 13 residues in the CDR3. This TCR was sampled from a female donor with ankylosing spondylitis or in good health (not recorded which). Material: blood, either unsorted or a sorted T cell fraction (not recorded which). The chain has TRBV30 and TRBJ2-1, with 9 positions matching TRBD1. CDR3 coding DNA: TGTGCCAGGGGACAGGGCCTGGCAACTGAGCAGTTCTTC. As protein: CARGQGLATEQFF.